This note documents a single T cell receptor (beta chain) sequence. This sample stems from a study of T cell responses to AZD1222 COVID-19 vaccine. Generated by immunoSEQ multiplex PCR, the TCRdb table keeps only in-frame clones and is missing some. This table holds more than 100,000 clones, 92% found once. CDR3 size: 16 residues. V was pared by 4 bases and J by 1 base, with 17 bases between. The V gene's germline CDR1 is SGDLS and CDR2 YYNGEE. The TCR sequence derives from an adult in good health. The V gene is TRBV9, the J gene TRBJ2-5; D is uncertain. Sequencing used peripheral blood, obtained on day 0 of AZD1222 vaccination. The CDR3 nucleotides are TGTGCCAGCAGCCTGGGCGGCAGCACCTTCCAAGAGACCCAGTACTTC. It translates to CASSLGGSTFQETQYF.